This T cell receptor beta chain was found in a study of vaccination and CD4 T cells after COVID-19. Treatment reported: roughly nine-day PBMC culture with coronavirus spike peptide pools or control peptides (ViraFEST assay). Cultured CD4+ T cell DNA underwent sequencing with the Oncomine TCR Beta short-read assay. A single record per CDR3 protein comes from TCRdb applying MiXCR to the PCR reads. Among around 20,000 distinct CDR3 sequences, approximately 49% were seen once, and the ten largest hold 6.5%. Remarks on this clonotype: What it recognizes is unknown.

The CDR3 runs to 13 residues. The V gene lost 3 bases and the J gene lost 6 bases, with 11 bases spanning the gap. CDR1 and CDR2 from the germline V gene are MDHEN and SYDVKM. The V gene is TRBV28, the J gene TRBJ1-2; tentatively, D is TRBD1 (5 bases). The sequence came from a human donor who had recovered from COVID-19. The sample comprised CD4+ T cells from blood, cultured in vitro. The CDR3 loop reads CASSFPVGDGYTF. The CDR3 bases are TGTGCCAGCAGTTTCCCGGTAGGGGATGGCTACACCTTC.